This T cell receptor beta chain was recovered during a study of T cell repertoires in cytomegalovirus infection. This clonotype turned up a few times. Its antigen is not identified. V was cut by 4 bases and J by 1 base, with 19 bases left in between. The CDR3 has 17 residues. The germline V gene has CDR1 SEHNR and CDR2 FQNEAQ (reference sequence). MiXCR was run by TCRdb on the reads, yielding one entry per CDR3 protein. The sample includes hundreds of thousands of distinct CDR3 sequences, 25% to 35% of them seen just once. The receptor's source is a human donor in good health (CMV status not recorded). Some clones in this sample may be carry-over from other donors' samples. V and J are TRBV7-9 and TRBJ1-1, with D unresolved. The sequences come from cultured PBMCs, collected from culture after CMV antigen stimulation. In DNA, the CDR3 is TGTGCCAGCAGCTCGAAAACCCCGCGGATCTCGAACACTGAAGCTTTCTTT. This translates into CASSSKTPRISNTEAFF.